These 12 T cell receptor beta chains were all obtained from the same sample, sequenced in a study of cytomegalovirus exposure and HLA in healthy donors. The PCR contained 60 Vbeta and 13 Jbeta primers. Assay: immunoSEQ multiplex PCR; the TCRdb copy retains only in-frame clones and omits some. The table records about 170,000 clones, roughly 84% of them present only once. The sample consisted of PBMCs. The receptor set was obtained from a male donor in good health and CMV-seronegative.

The CDR3 reads CASSLAEGSLAKNIQYF. CDR3 coding DNA: TGTGCCAGCAGCTTAGCGGAGGGCAGTCTAGCCAAAAACATTCAGTACTTC. The chain joins TRBV7-9 to TRBJ2-4, with D maybe TRBD2 (6 bases). V was shortened by 0 bases and J by 0 bases, with 12 bases between the two germline ends. Germline V gene sequence: CDR1 SEHNR, CDR2 FQNEAQ (reference sequence). This CDR3 spans 17 amino acids.

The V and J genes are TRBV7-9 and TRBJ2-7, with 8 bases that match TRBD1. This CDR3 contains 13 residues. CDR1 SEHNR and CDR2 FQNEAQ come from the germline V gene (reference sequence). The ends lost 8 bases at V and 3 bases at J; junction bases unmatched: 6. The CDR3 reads CASDRGLYYEQYF. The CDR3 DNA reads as TGTGCCAGCGACAGGGGACTTTACTACGAGCAGTACTTC. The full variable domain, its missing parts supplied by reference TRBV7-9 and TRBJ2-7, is DTGVSQNPRHKITKRGQNVTFRCDPISEHNRLYWYRQTLGQGPEFLTYFQNEAQLEKSRLLSDRFSAERPKGSFSTLEIQRTEQGDSAMYLCASDRGLYYEQYFGPGTRLTVT.

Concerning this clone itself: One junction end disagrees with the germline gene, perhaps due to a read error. The CDR3 is CAGSIPGLNEKLFF. The CDR3 DNA reads as TGTGCCGGTAGTATTCCAGGGTTGAACGAAAAACTGTTTTTT. V gene TRBV19 combines with J gene TRBJ1-4, with a tentative D call TRBD1 (5 bases). The CDR3 consists of 14 residues. Germline CDR1 LNHDA, CDR2 SQIVND (reference sequence).

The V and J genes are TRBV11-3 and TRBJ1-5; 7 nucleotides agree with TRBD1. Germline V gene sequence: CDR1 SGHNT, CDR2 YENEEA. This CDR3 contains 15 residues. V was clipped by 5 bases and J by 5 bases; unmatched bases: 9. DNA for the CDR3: TGTGCCAGCAGCCCCCGGGACAGCTCTTATCAGCCCCAGCATTTT. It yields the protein CASSPRDSSYQPQHF.

The CDR3 loop reads CASSLWGQGKVSTDTQYF. The CDR3 bases are TGTGCCAGCAGCTTGTGGGGACAGGGAAAAGTCAGCACAGATACGCAGTATTTT. The chain carries TRBV5-5 and TRBJ2-3; 9 positions agree with TRBD1. The CDR3 has 18 residues. V was clipped by 1 base and J by 0 bases; unmatched bases: 9. Per the germline V gene, CDR1 is SGHKS and CDR2 is YYEKEE (reference sequence).

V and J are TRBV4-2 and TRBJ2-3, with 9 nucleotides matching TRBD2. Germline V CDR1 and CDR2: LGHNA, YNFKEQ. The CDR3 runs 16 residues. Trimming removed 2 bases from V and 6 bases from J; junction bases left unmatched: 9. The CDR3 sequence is CASSQPVSGGRDTQYF. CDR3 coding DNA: TGTGCCAGCAGCCAACCGGTGAGCGGGGGGCGGGATACGCAGTATTTT.

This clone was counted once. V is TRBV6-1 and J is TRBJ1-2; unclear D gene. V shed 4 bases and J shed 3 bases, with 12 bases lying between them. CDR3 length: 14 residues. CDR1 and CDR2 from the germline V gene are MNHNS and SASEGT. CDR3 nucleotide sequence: TGTGCCAGCAGTGTGGGTACCCAGGACTATGGCTACACCTTC. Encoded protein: CASSVGTQDYGYTF.

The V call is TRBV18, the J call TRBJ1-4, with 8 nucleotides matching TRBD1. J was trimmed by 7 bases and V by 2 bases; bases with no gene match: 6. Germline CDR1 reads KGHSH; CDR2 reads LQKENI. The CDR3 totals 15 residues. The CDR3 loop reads CASSPETGDSEKLFF. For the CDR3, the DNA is TGTGCCAGCTCACCAGAGACAGGGGACAGTGAAAAACTGTTTTTT.

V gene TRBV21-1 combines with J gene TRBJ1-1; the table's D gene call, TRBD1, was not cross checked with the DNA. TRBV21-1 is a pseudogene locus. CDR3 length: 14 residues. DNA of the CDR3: TGTGCCAGCAGCTTCCAGGGGGATGTGGGTGAAGCTTTCTTT. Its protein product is CASSFQGDVGEAFF.

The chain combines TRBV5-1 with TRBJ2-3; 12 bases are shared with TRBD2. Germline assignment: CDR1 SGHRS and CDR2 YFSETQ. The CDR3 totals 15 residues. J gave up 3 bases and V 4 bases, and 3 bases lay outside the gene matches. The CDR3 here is CASSPGLAGTDTQYF. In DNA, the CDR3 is TGCGCCAGCAGCCCTGGACTAGCGGGGACAGATACGCAGTATTTT.

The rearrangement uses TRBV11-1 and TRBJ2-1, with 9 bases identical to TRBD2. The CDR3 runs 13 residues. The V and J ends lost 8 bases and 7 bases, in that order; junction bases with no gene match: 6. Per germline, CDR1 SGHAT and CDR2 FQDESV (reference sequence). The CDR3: CASGAGGPNEQFF. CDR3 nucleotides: TGTGCCAGCGGGGCGGGGGGGCCGAATGAGCAGTTCTTC.

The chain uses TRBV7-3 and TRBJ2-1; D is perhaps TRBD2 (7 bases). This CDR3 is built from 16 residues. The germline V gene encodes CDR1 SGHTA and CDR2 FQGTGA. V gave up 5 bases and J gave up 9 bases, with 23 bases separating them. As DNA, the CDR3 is TGTGCCAGCAGCCCTCAGTCGGGGGGCCGGTGGAGTGAGCAGTTCTTC. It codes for CASSPQSGGRWSEQFF.